This T cell receptor beta chain was identified during a study of shared clonotypes between healthy human individuals. Looked up from germline, CDR1 is LNHNV and CDR2 is YYDKDF (reference sequence). Trimming at V came to 0 bases and at J to 7 bases, leaving 14 bases not matched to a gene. This CDR3 comprises 19 residues. Sequencing used immunoSEQ multiplex PCR; TCRdb keeps in-frame clones, though not all of them. This sample has about 490,000 clones, with over 75% found just once. This clone came up once. Sample: PBMCs. The sequence was obtained from a woman aged 40 to 49 in good health. Some clones in this sample may be carry-over from other donors' samples. This rearrangement joins TRBV15 to TRBJ1-5; 11 nucleotides agree with TRBD1. This chain's CDR3 is CATSRDLRDGTGGRQPQHF. The CDR3, as DNA: TGTGCCACCAGCAGAGATCTACGGGACGGGACAGGGGGACGACAGCCCCAGCATTTT.